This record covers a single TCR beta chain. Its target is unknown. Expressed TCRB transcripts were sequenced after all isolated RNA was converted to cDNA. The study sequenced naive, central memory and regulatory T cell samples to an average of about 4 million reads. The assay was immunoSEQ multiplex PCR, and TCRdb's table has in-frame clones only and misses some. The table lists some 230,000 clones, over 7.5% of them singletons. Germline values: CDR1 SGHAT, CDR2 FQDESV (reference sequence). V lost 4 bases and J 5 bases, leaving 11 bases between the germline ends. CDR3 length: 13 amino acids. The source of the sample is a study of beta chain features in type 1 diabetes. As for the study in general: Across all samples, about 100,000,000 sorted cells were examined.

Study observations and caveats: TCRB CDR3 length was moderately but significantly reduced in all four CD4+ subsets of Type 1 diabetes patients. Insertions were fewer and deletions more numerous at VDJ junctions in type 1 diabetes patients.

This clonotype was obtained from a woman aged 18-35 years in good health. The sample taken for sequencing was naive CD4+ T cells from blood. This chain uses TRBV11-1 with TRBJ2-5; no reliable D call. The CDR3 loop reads CASSSRSLETQYF. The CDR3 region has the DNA TGTGCCAGCAGCTCCCGAAGCCTTGAGACCCAGTACTTC.